This section outlines one T cell receptor (beta chain) sequence together with its context. As yet, its antigen is unknown. The CDR3 sequence is 15 residues long. CDR1 is SGHKS and CDR2 is YYEKEE in the germline V gene (reference sequence). V lost 1 base to trimming and J lost 2 bases; unmatched junction nucleotides: 4. These data come from a study of T cells in tuberculosis. Study in general: PBMC were archived before or within 7 days of starting treatment. Study conclusions and caveats: Classification accuracy was 87% (AUROC 0.90) with the GMM-specific repertoire. The TCR-beta difference was not significant; alpha differences partly reflected length.

Time point noted: new active TB diagnosis, blood taken before or within 7 days of starting treatment. Here immunoSEQ multiplex PCR was the method, and the copy in TCRdb shows in-frame clones only, minus some. The data contain 25,000 to 35,000 clones, about 90% of them seen just once; the ten biggest clones take up 5.5% to 8%. Sequences were derived from PBMCs, sampled at tuberculosis diagnosis. This clonotype was obtained from an adult with tuberculosis. The chain has TRBV5-5 and TRBJ2-3; 7 bases map to TRBD1. As DNA, the CDR3 is TGTGCCAGCAGCTTGATAGGACAGGTCACAGATACGCAGTATTTT. The encoded protein is CASSLIGQVTDTQYF.